This T cell receptor (beta chain) was sequenced for a study of cytomegalovirus exposure and HLA in healthy donors. Study findings and constraints: Rare sequences made up most TCRs, while some public TCRs were found in many donors. Previous analysis showed most TCR beta V segments were productive about 87% or about 30% of the time. It emerged from a later analysis that several of the most significant clusters appeared to be linked to common viral pathogens.

Trimming pared 1 base from V and 8 bases from J, leaving 15 bases between. The CDR3 covers 16 residues. Germline assignment: CDR1 MGHDK and CDR2 SYGVNS. Details on this clone: Its specificity is not known.

Researchers ran the PCR with 60 Vbeta and 13 Jbeta primers. Method: immunoSEQ multiplex PCR; TCRdb's copy keeps in-frame clones and lacks some. The table lists some 140,000 clones, about four fifths of them singletons. Donors counted as nominally healthy when sampled, yet unrecorded immune exposures were likely. Input material: PBMCs. The clonotype comes from a man between 18 and 35 years old in good health and CMV-seronegative. The rearrangement links TRBV25-1 to TRBJ1-6; D perhaps matches TRBD1 (6 bases). The CDR3: CASSEFADSIYSPLHF. The CDR3 nucleotides read TGTGCCAGCAGTGAATTCGCGGACAGCATATATTCACCCCTCCACTTT.